This T cell receptor beta chain appears in the sequencing data of a study of human T cells and chemical hapten exposure. Germline CDR1 SGHAT, CDR2 FQNNGV. Trimming removed 5 bases at V and 0 bases at J, with 7 bases between. This CDR3 is 14 amino acids long. This clonotype has a handful of counts. Its target is not known. Study findings and constraints: Expanded TCR counts at PT1 went up together with patch test score, a positive correlation.

The time point: patch test 1, 2 weeks after DPC sensitization. As for treatment: therapeutic diphenylcyclopropenone sensitization with weekly scalp DPC. Those who donated were patients with alopecia, 18 to 70 years of age, and suitable for DPC. Unfractionated whole blood yielded total RNA. As the library was built, unique molecular identifiers were attached to individual cDNA molecules. TCRdb reprocessed the RACE reads with MiXCR, giving one entry per CDR3 protein. This sample has 150,000 to 200,000 distinct CDR3 sequences, with roughly 15% found just once. This sequence joins TRBV11-2 and TRBJ2-2, with D tentatively TRBD1 (5 bases). This specimen was whole blood, taken in connection with sensitization to the hapten diphenylcyclopropenone (DPC). The TCR originated in a young woman with alopecia areata. Some clones in this sample may be carry-over from other donors' samples. In nucleotides, the CDR3 is TGTGCCAGCAGCGTACAGGCGAACACCGGGGAGCTGTTTTTT. Residues: CASSVQANTGELFF.